Presented here are 31 T cell receptor beta chains from one specimen sequenced in a study of T cell responses to AZD1222 COVID-19 vaccine. Data came from immunoSEQ multiplex PCR; TCRdb stores just in-frame clones and leaves some out. Of about 83,000 clones in the sample, about 93% were seen once. Sequences were derived from peripheral blood, sampled on day 0 of MenACWY control vaccination. Every receptor here comes from an adult in good health.

The chain links TRBV7-9 to TRBJ1-1; D ambiguous. Germline values: CDR1 SEHNR, CDR2 FQNEAQ (reference sequence). Trimming removed 5 bases from V and 1 base from J, with 11 bases in between. The CDR3 runs to 14 residues. The CDR3 reads CASSPVDRNTEAFF. CDR3 DNA: TGTGCCAGCAGCCCAGTCGACCGGAACACTGAAGCTTTCTTT.

The chain recombines TRBV5-1 with TRBJ2-2, with 14 bases matching TRBD2. Trimming took 7 bases from V and 5 from J; bases not matched to a gene: 13. Germline CDR1 SGHRS, CDR2 YFSETQ. The CDR3 totals 18 residues. CDR3 nucleotides: TGCGCCAGCGCACTGGGACTAGCGGGAGTGGGTTTTACCGGGGAGCTGTTTTTT. This encodes CASALGLAGVGFTGELFF.

This clone showed up just once. The chain employs TRBV7-8 and TRBJ2-1, with a tentative D call TRBD1 (5 bases). Germline-derived CDR1 and CDR2 are SGHVS and FQNEAQ. The V end lost 2 bases, the J end lost 4 bases, and 12 bases lay between the germline ends. The CDR3 consists of 15 residues. CDR3 in DNA: TGTGCCAGCAGCTTAAACCCAGGGAATTACAATGAGCAGTTCTTC. Amino acid sequence: CASSLNPGNYNEQFF.

This chain connects TRBV24-1 to TRBJ2-3, with 8 bases lining up with TRBD2. The trim removed 0 bases at V and 4 bases at J, leaving 14 bases unmatched. There are 19 residues in the CDR3. The germline CDR1 and CDR2 sequences are KGHDR and SFDVKD. The chain's CDR3 is CATSDLPFGGAGVPDTQYF. CDR3 DNA sequence: TGTGCCACCAGTGATTTGCCATTCGGGGGAGCGGGAGTGCCAGATACGCAGTATTTT.

This clone was seen once. This rearrangement joins TRBV28 to TRBJ2-7; 10 nucleotides align to TRBD1. CDR1 and CDR2 from the germline V gene are MDHEN and SYDVKM. The CDR3 sequence is 17 residues long. V shed 6 bases, J shed 4 bases, and the junction held 15 bases outside the gene matches. The CDR3 sequence is CASRNSRPGQGRYEQYF. CDR3 sequence (DNA): TGTGCCAGCAGGAATTCGAGGCCGGGACAGGGGCGGTACGAGCAGTACTTC.

The chain links TRBV6-5 to TRBJ1-2; D gene ambiguous. CDR1 and CDR2 (germline): MNHEY, SVGAGI. The CDR3 consists of 13 residues. The germline V and J ends were trimmed by 10 bases and 8 bases, with 20 bases remaining between them. The CDR3 DNA sequence: TGTGCCACCACTAGGGATGGCGTGTGGGGCTACACCTTC. Translation: CATTRDGVWGYTF.

There are a few counts of this clone. The chain uses TRBV2 and TRBJ2-3, with D possibly matching TRBD2 (5 bases). Germline assignment: CDR1 SNHLY and CDR2 FYNNEI. V dropped 5 bases and J dropped 3 bases, with 9 bases sitting between them. This CDR3 contains 13 residues. The CDR3 region has the DNA TGTGCCAGCAGTTTTACTAGAACAGATACGCAGTATTTT. This gives the protein CASSFTRTDTQYF.

This clone appeared a few times. This chain joins TRBV15 and TRBJ2-7; 11 bases are shared with TRBD1. This CDR3 has 16 amino acids. CDR1 LNHNV and CDR2 YYDKDF come from the germline V gene (reference sequence). The junction had 8 bases not matched to a gene; V was cut back by 3 bases and J by 4 bases. The CDR3 DNA is TGTGCCACCAGCAGCACCATCGGGACAGGGGGGTACGAGCAGTACTTC. Translation gives CATSSTIGTGGYEQYF.

This clone was seen more than once but under ten times. This chain's CDR3 is CASSPRVGRAYNEQFF. The CDR3 bases are TGTGCCAGCAGCCCGAGGGTTGGCAGGGCCTACAATGAGCAGTTCTTC. The chain couples TRBV6-2 or TRBV6-3 to TRBJ2-1; D tentatively reads TRBD1 or TRBD2 (5 bases each). The CDR3 has 16 amino acids. V dropped 6 bases and J dropped 2 bases, with 17 bases sitting between them. CDR1 and CDR2 (germline): MNHEY, SVGEGT.

The chain combines TRBV19 with TRBJ1-3; unclear D gene. Germline loops: CDR1 LNHDA, CDR2 SQIVND (reference sequence). Trimming pared 3 bases from V and 2 bases from J, leaving 8 bases between. CDR3 length: 14 amino acids. The DNA for the CDR3 is TGTGCCAGTAGTATTGGGCAGCCTGGAAACACCATATATTTT. This sequence encodes CASSIGQPGNTIYF.

The J gene is TRBJ2-3, the V gene TRBV11-2; no clear D. CDR3 length equals 15 residues. Germline V gene lookup returns CDR1 SGHAT and CDR2 FQNNGV. V shed 4 bases and J shed 2 bases, with 13 bases lying between them. The CDR3 reads CASSSQFSSTDTQYF. CDR3 DNA: TGTGCCAGCAGCTCTCAGTTTTCCTCCACAGATACGCAGTATTTT. Complete variable domain (other parts from reference TRBV11-2 and TRBJ2-3): EAGVAQSPRYKIIEKRQSVAFWCNPISGHATLYWYQQILGQGPKLLIQFQNNGVVDDSQLPKDRFSAERLKGVDSTLKIQPAKLEDSAVYLCASSSQFSSTDTQYFGPGTRLTVL.

V is TRBV7-3 and J is TRBJ1-6, with unresolved D. Trimming pared 4 bases from V and 7 bases from J, leaving 11 bases between. The CDR3 contains 14 residues. Looked up from germline, CDR1 is SGHTA and CDR2 is FQGTGA. The CDR3 here is CASSSLGANSPLHF. The DNA for the CDR3 is TGTGCCAGCAGCTCCCTTGGAGCAAATTCACCCCTCCACTTT.

The chain couples TRBV4-1 to TRBJ1-4; TRBD1 matches 7 bases. V was clipped by 3 bases and J by 7 bases; unmatched bases: 11. This CDR3 comprises 16 residues. Germline assignment: CDR1 MGHRA and CDR2 YSYEKL. Written as DNA, the CDR3 is TGCGCCAGCAGCCACTTAACCGGGACAGATGGTGAAAAACTGTTTTTT. Its protein is CASSHLTGTDGEKLFF.

This chain connects TRBV5-8 to TRBJ1-2, with D maybe TRBD1 (5 bases). Germline CDR1 and CDR2: SGHTS and YDEGEE. CDR3 length equals 12 residues. V lost 4 bases and J lost 10, with 14 bases in between. The CDR3 reads CASSRGTAHYTF. The CDR3 DNA reads as TGTGCCAGCAGCCGTGGGACGGCCCACTACACCTTC.

This chain uses TRBV2 with TRBJ2-7; 9 nucleotides agree with TRBD2. Germline CDR1 SNHLY, CDR2 FYNNEI. Unmatched junction bases numbered 1, after V lost 7 bases and J lost 3 bases. This CDR3 contains 12 residues. The CDR3 protein is CASTSGIYEQYF. CDR3 bases: TGTGCCAGCACTAGCGGGATCTACGAGCAGTACTTC.

This clone showed up just once. J is TRBJ1-4 and V is TRBV10-2; no clear D gene. The germline V gene encodes CDR1 WSHSY and CDR2 SAAADI. V lost 6 bases and J 0 bases, leaving 11 bases between the germline ends. The CDR3 covers 15 residues. The CDR3 DNA follows: TGCGCCAGCAGGCGGTGGGATTCAACTAATGAAAAACTGTTTTTT. Amino acids: CASRRWDSTNEKLFF.

V gene TRBV5-4 combines with J gene TRBJ1-4; D might be TRBD1 (5 bases). CDR3 length equals 15 residues. From germline, CDR1 is SGHNT and CDR2 YYREEE (reference sequence). The V and J ends lost 4 bases and 7 bases respectively, with 17 bases between them. CDR3 residues: CASSPTFGGSEKLFF. The CDR3 DNA follows: TGTGCCAGCAGCCCGACCTTCGGGGGGAGTGAAAAACTGTTTTTT.

The chain couples TRBV3-1 (or the pseudogene TRBV3-2) to TRBJ2-7; 7 positions match TRBD1. The CDR3 is 15 residues long. V gave up 3 bases and J gave up 0 bases; unmatched junction bases: 5. Looked up from germline, CDR1 is LGHDT and CDR2 is YNNKEL (reference sequence). The CDR3 bases are TGTGCCAGCAGCCAGGCCCCAGGGGGCTCCTACGAGCAGTACTTC. Its protein is CASSQAPGGSYEQYF.

J is TRBJ1-2 and V is TRBV5-8, with D unclear. Trimming took off 6 bases at V and 2 bases at J, with 20 bases between the two ends. This CDR3 has 16 amino acids. Germline CDR1 SGHTS, CDR2 YDEGEE. The CDR3 DNA reads TGTGCCAGCACCAATATCAAACTGGCGGTGAACTATGGCTACACCTTC. This codes for CASTNIKLAVNYGYTF.

The chain couples TRBV5-1 to TRBJ2-7, with D possibly matching TRBD2 (5 bases). V was pared by 0 bases and J by 5 bases, with 12 bases between. CDR1 and CDR2 (germline): SGHRS, YFSETQ. The CDR3 consists of 14 residues. CDR3 DNA: TGCGCCAGCAGCTTGGTTCGGGGTTTTGACGAGCAGTACTTC. Its translation: CASSLVRGFDEQYF.

J is TRBJ2-1 and V is TRBV3-1 (or the pseudogene TRBV3-2); no clear D gene. There are 13 residues in the CDR3. CDR1 and CDR2 from the germline V gene are LGHDT and YNNKEL (reference sequence). V was trimmed by 3 bases and J by 0 bases, leaving 3 bases between them. The chain's CDR3 is CASSHTSYNEQFF. CDR3 sequence (DNA): TGTGCCAGCAGCCATACCTCCTACAATGAGCAGTTCTTC.

The rearrangement joins TRBV28 to TRBJ1-5; perhaps TRBD1 as D (6 bases). Per the germline V gene, CDR1 is MDHEN and CDR2 is SYDVKM. This CDR3 comprises 14 residues. Trimming took 8 bases from V and 5 from J, leaving 16 bases between them. In nucleotides, the CDR3 is TGTGCCAGCTTGGAAGGGGGGTCCGATCAGCCCCAGCATTTT. It yields the protein CASLEGGSDQPQHF. Full variable domain (missing parts from reference TRBV28 and TRBJ1-5): DVKVTQSSRYLVKRTGEKVFLECVQDMDHENMFWYRQDPGLGLRLIYFSYDVKMKEKGDIPEGYSVSREKKERFSLILESASTNQTSMYLCASLEGGSDQPQHFGDGTRLSIL.

The chain has TRBV30 and TRBJ1-1; D is ambiguous. The germline gives CDR1 GTSNPN, CDR2 SVGIG (reference sequence). This CDR3 is 11 amino acids long. V was clipped by 0 bases and J by 8 bases, with 7 bases between them. The CDR3, as DNA: TGTGCCTGGAGTGTCTTCGCGGAAGCTTTCTTT. This encodes CAWSVFAEAFF.

The rearrangement joins TRBV6-2 or TRBV6-3 to TRBJ2-7, with 10 bases aligning to TRBD1. Germline V gives CDR1 MNHEY, CDR2 SVGEGT. This CDR3 has 15 amino acids. Unmatched junction bases numbered 4, after V lost 2 bases and J lost 3 bases. The CDR3 DNA follows: TGTGCCAGCAGTTACCGGACAGGGGGAAGCTACGAGCAGTACTTC. It encodes CASSYRTGGSYEQYF.

The CDR3 here is CASSHEGNTEAFF. CDR3 in DNA: TGTGCCAGCAGCCATGAGGGGAACACTGAAGCTTTCTTT. This chain connects TRBV7-9 to TRBJ1-1; D unresolved. This CDR3 has 13 amino acids. Trimming removed 5 bases at V and 1 base at J, with 8 bases between. Looked up from germline, CDR1 is SEHNR and CDR2 is FQNEAQ (reference sequence). Supplemented by reference TRBV7-9 and TRBJ1-1, the full variable domain reads DTGVSQNPRHKITKRGQNVTFRCDPISEHNRLYWYRQTLGQGPEFLTYFQNEAQLEKSRLLSDRFSAERPKGSFSTLEIQRTEQGDSAMYLCASSHEGNTEAFFGQGTRLTVV.

J is TRBJ2-1 and V is TRBV5-1; the D is unclear. V lost 0 bases and J lost 10, with 17 bases in between. Germline V CDR1 and CDR2: SGHRS, YFSETQ. This CDR3 has 15 amino acids. The CDR3 DNA is TGCGCCAGCAGCTTGGATGATCCACCGGTATGGGAGCAGTTCTTC. It codes for CASSLDDPPVWEQFF.

The chain couples TRBV30 to TRBJ2-1; 12 bases map to TRBD2. Germline trimming cut 8 bases from V and 3 bases from J; bases unmatched to any gene: 17. This CDR3 has 18 residues. Looked up from germline, CDR1 is GTSNPN and CDR2 is SVGIG (reference sequence). The DNA for the CDR3 is TGTGCCGGTCTACTTCGGACTAGCGGGATTATGAGCTACAATGAGCAGTTCTTC. As protein: CAGLLRTSGIMSYNEQFF.

The DNA of the CDR3 is TGTGCCAGCAGTTACGGAAGGGGAGGGGAACGTGGTGAAGCTTTCTTT. Translation: CASSYGRGGERGEAFF. The chain has TRBV6-2 or TRBV6-3 and TRBJ1-1; possible D gene TRBD1, 5 bases. This CDR3 contains 16 residues. Germline-derived CDR1 and CDR2 are MNHEY and SVGEGT. Trimming cost V 2 bases and J 7 bases, with 20 bases left between them.

The genes are TRBV3-1 (or the pseudogene TRBV3-2) and TRBJ1-1, with TRBD1 identical over 7 bases. This CDR3 contains 14 residues. Germline lookup yields CDR1 LGHDT and CDR2 YNNKEL (reference sequence). V shed 2 bases, J shed 6 bases, and the junction held 6 bases outside the gene matches. CDR3 in DNA: TGTGCCAGCAGCCAAACTGCCGGGACAGCTGAAGCTTTCTTT. The encoded protein is CASSQTAGTAEAFF.

The CDR3 region has the DNA TGTGCTAGTGACCCGGCCCGTTACGAGCAGTACTTC. Translated: CASDPARYEQYF. The rearrangement joins TRBV12-5 to TRBJ2-7; no reliable D call. The CDR3 is made up of 12 amino acids. Germline V lookup: CDR1 LGHNT, CDR2 FRNRAP. V shed 7 bases and J shed 4 bases, with 11 bases lying between them.

The chain combines TRBV27 with TRBJ2-1; 9 bases align to TRBD2. Germline-derived CDR1 and CDR2 are MNHEY and SMNVEV (reference sequence). This CDR3 has 15 residues. Trimming at V came to 4 bases and at J to 5 bases, leaving 6 bases not matched to a gene. CDR3 sequence (DNA): TGTGCCAGCAGTTCGGCGGGAGGGCCTGACAATGAGCAGTTCTTC. Translating it yields CASSSAGGPDNEQFF.